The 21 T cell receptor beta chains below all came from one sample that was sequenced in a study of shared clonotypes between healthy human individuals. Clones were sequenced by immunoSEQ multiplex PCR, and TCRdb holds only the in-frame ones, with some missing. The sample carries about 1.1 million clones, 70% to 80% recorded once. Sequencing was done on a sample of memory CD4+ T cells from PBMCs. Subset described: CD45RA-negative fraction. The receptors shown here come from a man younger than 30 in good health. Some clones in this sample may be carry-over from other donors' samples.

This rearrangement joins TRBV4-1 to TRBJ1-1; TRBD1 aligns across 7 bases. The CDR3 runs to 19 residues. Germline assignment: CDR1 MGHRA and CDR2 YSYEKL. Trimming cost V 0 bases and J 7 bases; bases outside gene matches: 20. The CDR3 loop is CASSQDPRGIVRGHGEAFF. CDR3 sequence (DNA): TGCGCCAGCAGCCAAGATCCCAGGGGGATTGTCAGGGGACACGGTGAAGCTTTCTTT.

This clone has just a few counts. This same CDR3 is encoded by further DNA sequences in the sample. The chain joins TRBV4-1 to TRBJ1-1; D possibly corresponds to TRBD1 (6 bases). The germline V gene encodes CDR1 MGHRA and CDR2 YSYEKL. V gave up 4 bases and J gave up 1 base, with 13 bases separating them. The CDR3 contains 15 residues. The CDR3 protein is CASSRPLQGNTEAFF. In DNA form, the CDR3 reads TGCGCCAGCAGCCGTCCTTTACAGGGGAACACTGAAGCTTTCTTT.

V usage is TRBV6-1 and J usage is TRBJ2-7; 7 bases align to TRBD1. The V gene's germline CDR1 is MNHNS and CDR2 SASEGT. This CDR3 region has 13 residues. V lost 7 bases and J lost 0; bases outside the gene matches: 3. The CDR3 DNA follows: TGTGCCAGCACGGCAGGGGGCTCCTACGAGCAGTACTTC. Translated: CASTAGGSYEQYF.

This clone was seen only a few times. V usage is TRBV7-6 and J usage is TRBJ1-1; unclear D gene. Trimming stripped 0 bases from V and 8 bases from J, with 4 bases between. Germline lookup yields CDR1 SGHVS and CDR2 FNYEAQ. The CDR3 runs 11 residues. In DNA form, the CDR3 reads TGTGCCAGCAGCTTAGCGGGAGAAGCTTTCTTT. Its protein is CASSLAGEAFF.

The CDR3 sequence is CASSKSGVQETQYF. Written as DNA, the CDR3 is TGCGCCAGCAGCAAAAGCGGGGTGCAAGAGACCCAGTACTTC. The rearrangement links TRBV5-1 to TRBJ2-5; 7 bases agree with TRBD2. The CDR3 runs to 14 residues. Germline trimming cut 4 bases from V and 2 bases from J; bases unmatched to any gene: 5. Germline assignment: CDR1 SGHRS and CDR2 YFSETQ.

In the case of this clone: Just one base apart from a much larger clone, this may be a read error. CDR3 protein: CASSFQTGELFF. The CDR3 nucleotides read TGTGCCAGCAGCTTCCAAACCGGGGAGCTGTTTTTT. The rearrangement joins TRBV7-3 to TRBJ2-2; D unresolved. Germline loops: CDR1 SGHTA, CDR2 FQGTGA. The CDR3 loop spans 12 amino acids. V gave up 3 bases and J gave up 5 bases, with 4 bases separating them. Together with reference TRBV7-3 and TRBJ2-2, the CDR3 gives the full variable domain: GAGVSQTPSNKVTEKGKYVELRCDPISGHTALYWYRQSLGQGPEFLIYFQGTGAADDSGLPNDRFFAVRPEGSVSTLKIQRTERGDSAVYLCASSFQTGELFFGEGSRLTVL.

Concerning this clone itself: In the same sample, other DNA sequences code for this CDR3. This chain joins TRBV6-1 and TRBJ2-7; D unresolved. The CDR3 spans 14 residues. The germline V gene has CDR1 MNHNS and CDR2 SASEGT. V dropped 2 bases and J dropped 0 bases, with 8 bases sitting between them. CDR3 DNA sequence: TGTGCCAGCAGTGAAATGGGCAACTCCTACGAGCAGTACTTC. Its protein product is CASSEMGNSYEQYF.

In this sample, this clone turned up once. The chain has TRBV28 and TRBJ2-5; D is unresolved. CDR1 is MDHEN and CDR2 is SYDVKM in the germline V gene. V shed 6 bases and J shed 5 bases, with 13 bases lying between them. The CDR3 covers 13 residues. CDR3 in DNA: TGTGCCAGCAGGATGCCTAGTCGCGAGACCCAGTACTTC. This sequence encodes CASRMPSRETQYF.

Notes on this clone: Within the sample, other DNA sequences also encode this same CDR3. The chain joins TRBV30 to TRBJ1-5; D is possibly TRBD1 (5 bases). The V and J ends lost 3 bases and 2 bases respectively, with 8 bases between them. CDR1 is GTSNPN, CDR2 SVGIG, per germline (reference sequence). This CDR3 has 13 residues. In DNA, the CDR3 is TGTGCCTGGAGCCCGGGGGGCAATCAGCCCCAGCATTTT. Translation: CAWSPGGNQPQHF.

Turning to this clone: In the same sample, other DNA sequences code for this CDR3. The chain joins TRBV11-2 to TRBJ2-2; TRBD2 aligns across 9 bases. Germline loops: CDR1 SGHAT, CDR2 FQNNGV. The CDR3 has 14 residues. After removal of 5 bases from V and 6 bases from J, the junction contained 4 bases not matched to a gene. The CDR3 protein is CASSSLAGAGELFF. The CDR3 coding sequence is TGTGCCAGCAGCAGTTTAGCGGGAGCCGGGGAGCTGTTTTTT.

This CDR3 is CASSPMPGDTEAFF. The CDR3 bases are TGCGCCAGCAGCCCCATGCCCGGGGACACTGAAGCTTTCTTT. The chain combines TRBV5-1 with TRBJ1-1; D ambiguous. CDR3 size: 14 residues. From germline, CDR1 is SGHRS and CDR2 YFSETQ. Trimming pared 4 bases from V and 3 bases from J, leaving 13 bases between.

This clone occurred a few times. CDR3 region: CASSLVPGSSYEQYF. DNA for the CDR3: TGTGCCAGCAGCTTAGTCCCCGGGAGTAGCTACGAGCAGTACTTC. The rearrangement joins TRBV11-2 to TRBJ2-7; the D gene is possibly TRBD2 (6 bases). Germline CDR1 reads SGHAT; CDR2 reads FQNNGV. The CDR3 runs 15 residues. Trimming pared 1 base from V and 3 bases from J, leaving 13 bases between.

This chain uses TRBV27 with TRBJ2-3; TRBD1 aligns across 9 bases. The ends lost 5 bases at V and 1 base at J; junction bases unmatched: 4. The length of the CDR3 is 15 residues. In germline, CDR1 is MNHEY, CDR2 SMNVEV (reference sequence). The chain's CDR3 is CASSVQGAGTDTQYF. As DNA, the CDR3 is TGTGCCAGCAGTGTACAGGGGGCGGGCACAGATACGCAGTATTTT.

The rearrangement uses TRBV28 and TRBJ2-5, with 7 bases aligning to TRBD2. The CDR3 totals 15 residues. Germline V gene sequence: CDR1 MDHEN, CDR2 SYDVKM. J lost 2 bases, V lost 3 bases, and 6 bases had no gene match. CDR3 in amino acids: CASSFAASGQETQYF. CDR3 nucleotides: TGTGCCAGCAGTTTCGCGGCTAGCGGACAAGAGACCCAGTACTTC. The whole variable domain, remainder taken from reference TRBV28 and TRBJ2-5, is DVKVTQSSRYLVKRTGEKVFLECVQDMDHENMFWYRQDPGLGLRLIYFSYDVKMKEKGDIPEGYSVSREKKERFSLILESASTNQTSMYLCASSFAASGQETQYFGPGTRLLVL.

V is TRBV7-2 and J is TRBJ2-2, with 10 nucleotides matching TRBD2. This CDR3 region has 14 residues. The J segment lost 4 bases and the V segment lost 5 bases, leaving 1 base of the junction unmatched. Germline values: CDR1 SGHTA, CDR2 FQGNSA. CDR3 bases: TGTGCCAGCAGCCGACTAGCGGGCACCGGGGAGCTGTTTTTT. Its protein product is CASSRLAGTGELFF.

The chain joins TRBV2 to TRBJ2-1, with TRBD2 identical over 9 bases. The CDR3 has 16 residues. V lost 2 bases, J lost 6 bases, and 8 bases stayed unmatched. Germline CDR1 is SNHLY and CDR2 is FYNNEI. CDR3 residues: CASSELAGVLVNEQFF. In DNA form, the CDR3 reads TGTGCCAGCAGTGAATTAGCGGGAGTCCTAGTCAATGAGCAGTTCTTC.

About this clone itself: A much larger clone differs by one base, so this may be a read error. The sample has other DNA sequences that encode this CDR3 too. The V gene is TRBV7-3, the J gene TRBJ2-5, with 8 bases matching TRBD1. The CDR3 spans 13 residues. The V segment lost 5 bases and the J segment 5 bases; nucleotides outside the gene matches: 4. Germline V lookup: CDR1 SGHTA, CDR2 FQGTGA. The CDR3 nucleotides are TGTGCCAGCAGCCCTACAGGGGGGGAGACCCAGTACTTC. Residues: CASSPTGGETQYF.

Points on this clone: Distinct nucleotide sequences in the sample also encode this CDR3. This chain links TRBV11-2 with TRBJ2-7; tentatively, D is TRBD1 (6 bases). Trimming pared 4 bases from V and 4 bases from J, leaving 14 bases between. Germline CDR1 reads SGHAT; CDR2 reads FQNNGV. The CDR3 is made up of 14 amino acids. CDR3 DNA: TGTGCCAGCAGCTCCGGACAGTTCTCTTACGAGCAGTACTTC. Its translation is CASSSGQFSYEQYF.

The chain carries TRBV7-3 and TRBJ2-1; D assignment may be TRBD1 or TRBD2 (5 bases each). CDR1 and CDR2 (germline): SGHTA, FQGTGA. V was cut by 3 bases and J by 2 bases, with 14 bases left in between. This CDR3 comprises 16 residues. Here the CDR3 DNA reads TGTGCCAGCAGCTTGGTCTTCGGGGCCACCTACAATGAGCAGTTCTTC. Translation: CASSLVFGATYNEQFF. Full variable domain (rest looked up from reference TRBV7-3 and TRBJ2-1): GAGVSQTPSNKVTEKGKYVELRCDPISGHTALYWYRQSLGQGPEFLIYFQGTGAADDSGLPNDRFFAVRPEGSVSTLKIQRTERGDSAVYLCASSLVFGATYNEQFFGPGTRLTVL.

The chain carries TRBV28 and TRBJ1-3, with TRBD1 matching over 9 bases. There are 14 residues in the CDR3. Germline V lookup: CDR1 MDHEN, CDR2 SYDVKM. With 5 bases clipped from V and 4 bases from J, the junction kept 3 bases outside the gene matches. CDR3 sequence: CASSTGTGGNTIYF. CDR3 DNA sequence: TGTGCCAGCAGTACCGGGACAGGGGGAAACACCATATATTTT.

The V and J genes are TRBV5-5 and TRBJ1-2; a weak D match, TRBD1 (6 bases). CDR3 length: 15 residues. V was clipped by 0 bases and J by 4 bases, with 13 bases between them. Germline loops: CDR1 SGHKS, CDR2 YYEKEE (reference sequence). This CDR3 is CASSLAPGALYGYTF. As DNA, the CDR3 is TGTGCCAGCAGCTTGGCCCCAGGGGCACTCTATGGCTACACCTTC. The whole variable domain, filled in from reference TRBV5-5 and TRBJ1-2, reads DAGVTQSPTHLIKTRGQQVTLRCSPISGHKSVSWYQQVLGQGPQFIFQYYEKEERGRGNFPDRFSARQFPNYSSELNVNALLLGDSALYLCASSLAPGALYGYTFGSGTRLTVV.